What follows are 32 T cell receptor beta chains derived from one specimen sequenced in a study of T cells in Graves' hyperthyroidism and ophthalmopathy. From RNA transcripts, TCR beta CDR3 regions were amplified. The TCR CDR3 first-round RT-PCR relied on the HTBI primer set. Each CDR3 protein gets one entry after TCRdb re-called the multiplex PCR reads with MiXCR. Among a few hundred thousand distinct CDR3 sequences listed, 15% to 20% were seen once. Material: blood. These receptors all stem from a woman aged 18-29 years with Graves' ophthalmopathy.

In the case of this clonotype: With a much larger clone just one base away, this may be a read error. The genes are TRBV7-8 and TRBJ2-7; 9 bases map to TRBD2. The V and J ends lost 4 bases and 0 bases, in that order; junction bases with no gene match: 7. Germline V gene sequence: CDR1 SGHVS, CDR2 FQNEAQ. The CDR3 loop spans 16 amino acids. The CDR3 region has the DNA TGTGCCAGCAGCTCAGAAAGAGCGGGGGGCTCCTACGAGCAGTACTTC. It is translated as CASSSERAGGSYEQYF.

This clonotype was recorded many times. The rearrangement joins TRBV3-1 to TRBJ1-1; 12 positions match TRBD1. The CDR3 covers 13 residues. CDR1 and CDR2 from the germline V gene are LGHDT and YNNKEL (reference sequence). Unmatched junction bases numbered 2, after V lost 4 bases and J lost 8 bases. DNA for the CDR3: TGTGCCAGCAGCCCTGGGACAGGGGGCGAAGCTTTCTTT. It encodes CASSPGTGGEAFF.

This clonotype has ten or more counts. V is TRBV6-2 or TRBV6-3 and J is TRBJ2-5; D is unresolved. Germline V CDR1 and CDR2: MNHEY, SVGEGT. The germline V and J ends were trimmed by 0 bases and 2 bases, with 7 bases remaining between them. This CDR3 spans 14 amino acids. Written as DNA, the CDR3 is TGTGCCAGCAGTTACTCTTTACGACAAGAGACCCAGTACTTC. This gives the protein CASSYSLRQETQYF.

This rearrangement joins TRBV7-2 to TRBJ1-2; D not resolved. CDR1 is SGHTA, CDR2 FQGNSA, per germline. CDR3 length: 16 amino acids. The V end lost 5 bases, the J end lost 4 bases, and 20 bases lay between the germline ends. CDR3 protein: CASSLLRTESIYGYTF. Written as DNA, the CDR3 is TGTGCCAGCAGCCTTTTACGGACGGAGTCGATCTATGGCTACACCTTC.

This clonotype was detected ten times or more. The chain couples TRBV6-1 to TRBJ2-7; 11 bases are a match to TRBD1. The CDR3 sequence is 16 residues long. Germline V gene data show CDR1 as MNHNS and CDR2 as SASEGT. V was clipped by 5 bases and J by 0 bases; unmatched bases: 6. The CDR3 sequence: CASSIAGTGGSYEQYF. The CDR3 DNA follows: TGTGCCAGCAGTATTGCCGGGACAGGGGGCTCCTACGAGCAGTACTTC.

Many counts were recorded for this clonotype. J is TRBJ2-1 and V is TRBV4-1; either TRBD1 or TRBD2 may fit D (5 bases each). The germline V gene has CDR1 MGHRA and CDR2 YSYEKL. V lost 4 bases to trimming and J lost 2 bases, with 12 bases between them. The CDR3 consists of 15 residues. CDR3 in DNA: TGCGCCAGCAGCCGTGAGGGGATCCCCTACAATGAGCAGTTCTTC. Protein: CASSREGIPYNEQFF.

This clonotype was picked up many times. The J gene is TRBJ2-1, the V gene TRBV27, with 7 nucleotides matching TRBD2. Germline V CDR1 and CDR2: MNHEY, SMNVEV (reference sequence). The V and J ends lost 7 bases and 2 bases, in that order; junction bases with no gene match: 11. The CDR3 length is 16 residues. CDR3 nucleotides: TGTGCCAGCAAACCCCAAGCGGGGCTTCCCTACAATGAGCAGTTCTTC. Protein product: CASKPQAGLPYNEQFF.

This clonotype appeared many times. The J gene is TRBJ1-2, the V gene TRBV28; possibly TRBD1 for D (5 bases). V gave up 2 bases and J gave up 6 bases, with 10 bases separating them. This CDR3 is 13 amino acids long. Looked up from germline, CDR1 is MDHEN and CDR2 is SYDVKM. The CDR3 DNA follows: TGTGCCAGCAGTTTAGATGAGGACAATGGCTACACCTTC. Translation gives CASSLDEDNGYTF.

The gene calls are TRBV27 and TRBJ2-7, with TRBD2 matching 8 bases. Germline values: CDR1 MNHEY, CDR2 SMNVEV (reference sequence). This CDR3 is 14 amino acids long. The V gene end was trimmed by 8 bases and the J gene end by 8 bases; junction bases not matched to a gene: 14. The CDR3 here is CASSGSSGGGQQYF. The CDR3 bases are TGTGCCAGCTCCGGGTCGTCGGGGGGGGGGCAGCAGTACTTC.

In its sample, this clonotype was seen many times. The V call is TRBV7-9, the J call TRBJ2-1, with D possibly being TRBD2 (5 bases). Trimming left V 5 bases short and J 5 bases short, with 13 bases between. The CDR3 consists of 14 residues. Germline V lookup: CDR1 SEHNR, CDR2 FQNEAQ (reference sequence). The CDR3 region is CASSVYGENNEQFF. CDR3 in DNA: TGTGCCAGCAGCGTTTACGGGGAGAACAATGAGCAGTTCTTC.

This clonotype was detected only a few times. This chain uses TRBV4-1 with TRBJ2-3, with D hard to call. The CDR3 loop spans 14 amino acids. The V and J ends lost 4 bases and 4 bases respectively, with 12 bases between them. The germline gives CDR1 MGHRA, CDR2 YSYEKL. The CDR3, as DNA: TGCGCCAGCAGCCTAGAAGTTTCCTCAGATACGCAGTATTTT. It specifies CASSLEVSSDTQYF.

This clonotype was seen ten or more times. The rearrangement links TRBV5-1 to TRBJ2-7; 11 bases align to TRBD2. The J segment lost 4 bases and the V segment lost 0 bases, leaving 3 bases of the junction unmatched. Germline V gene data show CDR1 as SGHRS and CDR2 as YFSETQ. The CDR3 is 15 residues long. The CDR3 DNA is TGCGCCAGCAGCTTGGGCGTAGCGGGGGGGTACGAGCAGTACTTC. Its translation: CASSLGVAGGYEQYF.

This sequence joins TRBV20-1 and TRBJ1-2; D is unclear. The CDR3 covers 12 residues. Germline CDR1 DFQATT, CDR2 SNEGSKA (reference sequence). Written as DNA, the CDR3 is TGCAGCGCCAGGACGTCGGACTATGGCTACACCTTC. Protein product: CSARTSDYGYTF.

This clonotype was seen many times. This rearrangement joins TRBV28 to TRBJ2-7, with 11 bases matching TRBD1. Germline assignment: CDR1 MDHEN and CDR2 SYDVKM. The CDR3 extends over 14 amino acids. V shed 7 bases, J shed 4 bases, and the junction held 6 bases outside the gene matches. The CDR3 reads CASTRDRGFYEQYF. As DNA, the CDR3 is TGTGCCAGCACCCGGGACAGGGGGTTTTACGAGCAGTACTTC.

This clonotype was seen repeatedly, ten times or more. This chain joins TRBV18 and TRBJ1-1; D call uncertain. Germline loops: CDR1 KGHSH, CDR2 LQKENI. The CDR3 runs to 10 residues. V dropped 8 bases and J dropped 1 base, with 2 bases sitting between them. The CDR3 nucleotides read TGTGCCAGCCAGAACACTGAAGCTTTCTTT. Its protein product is CASQNTEAFF.

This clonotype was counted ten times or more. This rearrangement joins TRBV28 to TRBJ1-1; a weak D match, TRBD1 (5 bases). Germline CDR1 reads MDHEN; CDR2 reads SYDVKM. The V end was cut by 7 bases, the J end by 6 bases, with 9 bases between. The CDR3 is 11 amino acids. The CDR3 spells CASTTDAEAFF. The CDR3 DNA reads TGTGCCAGCACGACAGACGCTGAAGCTTTCTTT.

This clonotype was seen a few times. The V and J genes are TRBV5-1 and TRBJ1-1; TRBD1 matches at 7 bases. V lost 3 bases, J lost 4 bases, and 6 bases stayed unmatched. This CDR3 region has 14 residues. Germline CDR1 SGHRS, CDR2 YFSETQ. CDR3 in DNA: TGCGCCAGCAGCTATAGACAGGGATCCACTGAAGCTTTCTTT. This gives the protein CASSYRQGSTEAFF.

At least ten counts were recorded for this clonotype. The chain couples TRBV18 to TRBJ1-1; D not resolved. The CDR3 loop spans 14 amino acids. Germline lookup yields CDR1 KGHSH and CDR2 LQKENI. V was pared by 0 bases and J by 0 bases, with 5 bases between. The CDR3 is CASSPPVMNTEAFF. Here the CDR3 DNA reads TGTGCCAGCTCACCACCGGTTATGAACACTGAAGCTTTCTTT.

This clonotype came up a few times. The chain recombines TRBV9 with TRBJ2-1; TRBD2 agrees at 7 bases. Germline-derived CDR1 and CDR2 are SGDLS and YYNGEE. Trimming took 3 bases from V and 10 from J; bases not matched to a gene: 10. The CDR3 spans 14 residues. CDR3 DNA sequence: TGTGCCAGCAGCGAGACCCTTTTTAGCGGGGAGCAGTTCTTC. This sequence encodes CASSETLFSGEQFF.

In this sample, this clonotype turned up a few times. The CDR3 reads CAISAGQGARGAFF. The CDR3, as DNA: TGTGCCATCAGTGCAGGACAGGGGGCTCGTGGGGCTTTCTTT. This sequence joins TRBV10-3 and TRBJ1-1, with 11 bases fitting TRBD1. Germline loops: CDR1 ENHRY, CDR2 SYGVKD. V was pared by 4 bases and J by 11 bases, with 9 bases of the junction left unmatched. This CDR3 has 14 residues.

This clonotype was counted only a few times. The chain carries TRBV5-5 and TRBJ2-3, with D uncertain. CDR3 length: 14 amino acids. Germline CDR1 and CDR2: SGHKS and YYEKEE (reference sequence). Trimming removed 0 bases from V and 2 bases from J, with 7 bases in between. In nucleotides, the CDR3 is TGTGCCAGCAGCTTGGAACCATACACAGATACGCAGTATTTT. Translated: CASSLEPYTDTQYF.

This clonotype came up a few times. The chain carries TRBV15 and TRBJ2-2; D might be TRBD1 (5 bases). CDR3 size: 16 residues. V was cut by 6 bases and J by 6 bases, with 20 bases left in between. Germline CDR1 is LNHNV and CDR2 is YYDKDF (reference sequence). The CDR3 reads CATRQDSRRAAGELFF. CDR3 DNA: TGTGCCACCAGGCAAGATTCTCGCAGGGCGGCCGGGGAGCTGTTTTTT.

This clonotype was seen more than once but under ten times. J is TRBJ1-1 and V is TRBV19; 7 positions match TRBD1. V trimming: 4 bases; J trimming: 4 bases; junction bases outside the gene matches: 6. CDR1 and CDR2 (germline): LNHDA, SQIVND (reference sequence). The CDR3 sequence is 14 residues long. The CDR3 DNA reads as TGTGCCAGTAGTACCGGGACAGTTAGCACTGAAGCTTTCTTT. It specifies CASSTGTVSTEAFF.

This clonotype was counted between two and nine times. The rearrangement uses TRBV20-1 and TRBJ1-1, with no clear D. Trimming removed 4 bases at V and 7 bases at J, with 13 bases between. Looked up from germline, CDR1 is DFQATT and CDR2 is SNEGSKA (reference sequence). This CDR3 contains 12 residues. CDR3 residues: CSATSRTFEAFF. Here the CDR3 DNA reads TGCAGTGCTACTTCAAGGACCTTTGAAGCTTTCTTT.

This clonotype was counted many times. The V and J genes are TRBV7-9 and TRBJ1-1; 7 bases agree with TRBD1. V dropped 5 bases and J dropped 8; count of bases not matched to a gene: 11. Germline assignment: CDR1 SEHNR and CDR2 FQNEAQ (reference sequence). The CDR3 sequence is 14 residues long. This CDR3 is CASSANPGQLEAFF. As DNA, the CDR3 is TGTGCCAGCAGCGCAAACCCGGGACAGCTAGAAGCTTTCTTT.

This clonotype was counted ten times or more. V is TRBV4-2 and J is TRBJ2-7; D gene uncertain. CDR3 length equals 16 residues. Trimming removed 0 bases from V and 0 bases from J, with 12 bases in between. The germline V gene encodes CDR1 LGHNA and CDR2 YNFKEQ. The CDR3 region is CASSQDDRKSSYEQYF. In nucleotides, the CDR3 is TGTGCCAGCAGCCAAGATGACCGCAAAAGCTCCTACGAGCAGTACTTC.

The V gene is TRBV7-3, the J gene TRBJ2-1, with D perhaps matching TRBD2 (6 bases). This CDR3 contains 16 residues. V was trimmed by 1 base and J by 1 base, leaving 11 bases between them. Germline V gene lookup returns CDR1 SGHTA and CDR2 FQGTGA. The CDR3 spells CASSLIGGVSYNEQFF. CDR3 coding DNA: TGTGCCAGCAGCTTAATAGGCGGGGTTTCCTACAATGAGCAGTTCTTC.

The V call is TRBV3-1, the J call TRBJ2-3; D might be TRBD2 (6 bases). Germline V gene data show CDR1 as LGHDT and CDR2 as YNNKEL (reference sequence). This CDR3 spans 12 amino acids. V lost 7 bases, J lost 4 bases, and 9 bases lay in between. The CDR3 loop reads CASKEGADTQYF. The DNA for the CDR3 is TGTGCCAGCAAGGAGGGCGCAGATACGCAGTATTTT.

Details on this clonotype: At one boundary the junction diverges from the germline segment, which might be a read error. The CDR3 loop is CAASDQGTTEAFF. CDR3 nucleotides: TGTGCCGCCAGTGATCAGGGTACCACTGAAGCTTTCTTT. V gene TRBV24-1 combines with J gene TRBJ1-1, with a tentative D call TRBD1 (5 bases). This CDR3 is 13 amino acids long. Germline V gene sequence: CDR1 KGHDR, CDR2 SFDVKD.

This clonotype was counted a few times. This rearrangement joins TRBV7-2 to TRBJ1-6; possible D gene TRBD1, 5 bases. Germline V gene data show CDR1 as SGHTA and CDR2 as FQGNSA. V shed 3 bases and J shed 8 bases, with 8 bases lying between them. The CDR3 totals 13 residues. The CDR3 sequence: CASSFRADSPLHF. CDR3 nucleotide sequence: TGTGCCAGCAGCTTCAGGGCTGATTCACCCCTCCACTTT.

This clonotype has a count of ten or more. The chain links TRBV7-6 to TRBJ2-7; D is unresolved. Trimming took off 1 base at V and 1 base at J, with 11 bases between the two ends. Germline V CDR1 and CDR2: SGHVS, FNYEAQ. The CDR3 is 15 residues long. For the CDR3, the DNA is TGTGCCAGCAGCTTAGGCGGTTCTGGTTCCTACGAGCAGTACTTC. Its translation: CASSLGGSGSYEQYF.

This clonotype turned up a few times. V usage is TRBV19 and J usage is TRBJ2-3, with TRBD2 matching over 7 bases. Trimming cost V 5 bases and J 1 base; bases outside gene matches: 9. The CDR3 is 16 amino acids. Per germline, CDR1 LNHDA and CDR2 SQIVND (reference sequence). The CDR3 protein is CASSDVLAAGTDTQYF. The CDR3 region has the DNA TGTGCCAGTAGTGATGTCCTAGCGGCAGGCACAGATACGCAGTATTTT.